This paragraph reports one T cell receptor beta chain. What it binds is not known. Time point: newly diagnosed GD, antithyroid drugs for less than 3 months. After RNA was extracted from PBMCs, the TCR library was made from it. These data are taken from a study of regulatory T cells in long-lasting Graves disease. Background on the study: Patients with new Graves' disease had used antithyroid drugs below 3 months. Whole-study results and caveats: Persistent Graves' patients showed less TCR diversity than newly diagnosed patients showed.

To make TCR beta libraries, researchers used iRepertoire HTBI primers and Arm-PCR of CDR3 regions. Each CDR3 protein is one row after TCRdb ran MiXCR on the multiplex PCR reads. Among some 340,000 distinct CDR3 sequences listed, about 11% were seen once. In addition, the sample was reused for a study of T cells in Graves' hyperthyroidism and ophthalmopathy. This second study says: Blood also showed most of the thyroid clonotypes that were expanded above 0.001.

This sample comprised peripheral blood mononuclear cells (PBMCs), obtained at new diagnosis, from a patient treated with antithyroid drugs. This clonotype was sampled from a young woman with Graves disease.

CDR3 nucleotides: TGTGCCAGCACCCCGGCGAGGGAGCAGTTCTTC. As protein: CASTPAREQFF. This rearrangement joins TRBV13 to TRBJ2-1; the D is unclear. V lost 7 bases and J 10 bases, leaving 11 bases between the germline ends. The CDR3 sequence is 11 residues long. Germline V gene lookup returns CDR1 PRHDT and CDR2 FYEKMQ (reference sequence).